This T cell receptor beta chain originates from a study of cytotoxic CD8 clonotypes in ibrutinib-treated CLL (dated by TCRdb to about 2021). Background for the entire study: In this cohort, 15 patients were treatment-naive and approximately 10 were relapsed/refractory, while 17 to 18 had unmutated IGHV. Responses were partial in about 25 patients and complete in 2; after median 68 months follow-up, roughly 14 stayed in remission and approximately twelve progressed. Every remission and progressive disease sample was obtained while ibrutinib was still being received by the patients. Cryopreserved peripheral blood mononuclear cells were obtained prior to treatment, at the time of response, and at either disease progression or sustained remission. Longitudinal samples were obtainable from about 30% of the roughly 86 participants in the trial. On average, each sample yielded 255,043 productive templates and about 95,000 productive rearrangements. Samples at response were collected after a median of about 13 months of treatment, with a range of about 6 to 36 months. On the study overall, not on this receptor specifically: Sampling times were not matched between patients in sustained remission and patients whose disease was progressing, and lymph node repertoires were not examined. At baseline, clonality was higher than in age-matched healthy donors and showed a strong correlation with circulating CD8+ T-cell counts. At ibrutinib response clonality went up, during sustained remission it held steady, and at progression it dropped back toward baseline. Public clonotypes were found to be uncommon and were observed to contract or remain stable during treatment; the increase in clonality was shown to reflect expansion of private clonotypes at ibrutinib response.

In the paper's terms, the time point label means: more than 10 months on ibrutinib. Around 2 micrograms of genomic DNA were extracted from cryopreserved PBMCs for TCR beta library preparation. Longitudinal blood samples from CLL patients on ibrutinib monotherapy underwent high-throughput TCR beta sequencing. The patients took part in an open-label, single-center phase 2 trial of ibrutinib monotherapy. On a MiSeq, deep resolution sequencing aimed for a depth between 1 in 1 million and 1 in 200,000 T cells, with each clonotype covered 10x on average. The immunoSEQ hsTCRB Kit was used to generate the TCR beta libraries. On the authors' methods: ImmunoSEQ Data Assistant and ImmunoSEQ Analyzer were used for data analysis, and V, D and J genes were assigned according to IMGT definitions. Clonality was computed as one minus normalized Shannon entropy of productive rearrangement frequencies, ranging from 0 to 1. Only overrepresented clonotypes making up at least 0.05% of the repertoire of each patient were included in the public clonotype analysis. Approximately 12 age-matched healthy donor repertoires from immuneACCESS were used as controls for clonality. TCRdb carries this immuneACCESS record with in-frame sequences only. Its versions omit some clonotypes, under half of them owing to an unresolved V gene in the studies checked, with the rest unexplained. Clonal size and the V and J genes are those of that table, whereas D and trimming came from the DNA. The sample yields 140,000 or so clones; approximately 81% were counted once. The ten largest clones take up around 13% of the sample.

The CDR3 spans 16 residues, from the cysteine through the phenylalanine. Here the CDR3 DNA is all that survives: 48 bases in frame from base 1. V is trimmed back by 3 bases and J by 1 base, and the junction contains 3 bases that no gene match accounts for. CDR1 and CDR2 (SGDLS, YYNGEE) derive from the germline V gene. For this clone: There is no known antigen for this receptor. No base quality information exists; no much larger clone differs at one position.

This sample comprised PBMCs, obtained after 12 months of ibrutinib treatment. The receptor was derived from a human donor with chronic lymphocytic leukemia. The V and J genes are TRBV9 and TRBJ2-1; 11 of the junction bases match TRBD2. The CDR3 here reads CASSATSGKSYNEQFF. The DNA sequence is given as TGTGCCAGCAGCGCGACTAGCGGGAAGTCCTACAATGAGCAGTTCTTC.